This T cell receptor beta chain came from a study of long-term antiretroviral therapy in people with HIV. The CDR3 is 13 amino acids. Germline V lookup: CDR1 LNHDA, CDR2 SQIVND (reference sequence). Trimming pared 3 bases from V and 1 base from J, leaving 4 bases between. Everyone in the study who had HIV was treated in the United States. Researchers ran immunoSEQ v3.0 at survey level. Profiled with immunoSEQ multiplex PCR; TCRdb holds only in-frame clones, not every one. The data contain 15,000 or so clones, about four fifths of them singletons. The material sequenced was unsorted PBMCs, taken at the start of antiretroviral therapy. The gene calls are TRBV19 and TRBJ2-1, with D uncertain. The sequence came from a man younger than 45 with HIV. CDR3 loop: CASSIESYNEQFF. Here the CDR3 DNA reads TGTGCCAGTAGTATTGAGTCCTACAATGAGCAGTTCTTC.